The TCR beta chain described here comes from a study of blood T cells in healthy people across ages. This clonotype has only a few counts. For the second PCR, which ran for about 6 to 11 cycles, a sample-barcoded 5' primer and a J-beta primer mix were used. One entry per CDR3 protein results from TCRdb running MiXCR on the 5' RACE reads. The data contain around 1,000,000 distinct CDR3 sequences, around 27% of them seen just once; the ten biggest clones take up around 0.75%. Germline trimming cut 4 bases from V and 2 bases from J; bases unmatched to any gene: 5. Germline V lookup: CDR1 PRHDT, CDR2 FYEKMQ (reference sequence). This CDR3 is 15 amino acids long. This sample also belongs to another study, concerning T cells of mothers and their children.

The sample was blood. The clonotype comes from a girl aged 2-10 years in good health. This chain connects TRBV13 to TRBJ1-2; 9 bases fit TRBD1. CDR3 nucleotide sequence: TGTGCCAGCAGCTACCCGGGACAGGGAAACTATGGCTACACCTTC. Encoded protein: CASSYPGQGNYGYTF.